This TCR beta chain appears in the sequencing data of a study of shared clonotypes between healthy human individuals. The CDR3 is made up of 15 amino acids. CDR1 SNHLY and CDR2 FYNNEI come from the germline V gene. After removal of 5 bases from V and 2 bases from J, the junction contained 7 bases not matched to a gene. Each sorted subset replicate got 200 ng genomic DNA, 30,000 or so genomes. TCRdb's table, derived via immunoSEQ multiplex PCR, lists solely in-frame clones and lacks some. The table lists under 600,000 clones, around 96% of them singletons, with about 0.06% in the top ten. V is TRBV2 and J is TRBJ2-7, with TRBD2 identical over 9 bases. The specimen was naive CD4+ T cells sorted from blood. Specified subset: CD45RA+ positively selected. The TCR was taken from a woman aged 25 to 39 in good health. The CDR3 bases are TGTGCCAGCAGTAACGAAGCGGGAGGACCCTACGAGCAGTACTTC. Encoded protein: CASSNEAGGPYEQYF.